The 29 T cell receptor beta chains below all came from one sample that was sequenced in a study of OX40 agonist ivuxolimab in advanced cancers. Sequencing used immunoSEQ multiplex PCR; TCRdb keeps in-frame clones, though not all of them. Here the sample spans over 50,000 clones, approximately 90% being singletons. Sequencing used CD4+ or CD8+ T cells sorted from blood, obtained in a trial of the OX40 agonist ivuxolimab. These receptors were obtained from an adult with an advanced solid tumor such as melanoma, head and neck, liver or kidney cancer.

This chain links TRBV4-3 with TRBJ2-1; D remains ambiguous. Germline assignment: CDR1 LGHNA and CDR2 YSLEER. The CDR3 consists of 9 residues. V dropped 1 base and J dropped 12 bases, with 1 base sitting between them. The DNA for the CDR3 is TGCGCCAGCAGCCAAGGGCAGTTCTTC. Encoded protein: CASSQGQFF.

The J gene is TRBJ2-5, the V gene TRBV9; no clear D gene. Germline V lookup: CDR1 SGDLS, CDR2 YYNGEE. CDR3 size: 13 residues. V gave up 0 bases and J gave up 5 bases, with 8 bases separating them. CDR3: CASSVVGSETQYF. The CDR3 DNA sequence: TGTGCCAGCAGCGTAGTAGGTTCGGAGACCCAGTACTTC.

This chain links TRBV27 with TRBJ1-2; 12 bases line up with TRBD1. CDR1 and CDR2 from the germline V gene are MNHEY and SMNVEV (reference sequence). J was trimmed by 8 bases and V by 5 bases; bases with no gene match: 9. The CDR3 is made up of 15 amino acids. The CDR3 is CASSPEGQGARGYTF. In nucleotides, the CDR3 is TGTGCCAGCAGTCCCGAGGGACAGGGGGCGCGAGGCTACACCTTC.

The gene calls are TRBV11-2 and TRBJ2-2; tentatively, D is TRBD2 (6 bases). Trimming removed 5 bases at V and 0 bases at J, with 13 bases between. Germline lookup yields CDR1 SGHAT and CDR2 FQNNGV. The CDR3 is 16 amino acids. CDR3 nucleotide sequence: TGTGCCAGCAGCCTCACTGGCGGGGCGAACACCGGGGAGCTGTTTTTT. Translation gives CASSLTGGANTGELFF.

The genes are TRBV19 and TRBJ1-2; a possible D gene is TRBD1 (5 bases). The CDR3 runs 14 residues. Germline CDR1 LNHDA, CDR2 SQIVND (reference sequence). V gave up 3 bases and J gave up 6 bases, with 14 bases separating them. For the CDR3, the DNA is TGTGCCAGTAGTATTGATGGGGACGCGGATGGCTACACCTTC. This translates into CASSIDGDADGYTF.

The chain employs TRBV7-9 and TRBJ2-3; either TRBD1 or TRBD2 may fit D (6 bases each). V was clipped by 6 bases and J by 6 bases, with 19 bases between them. The CDR3 spans 15 residues. CDR1 SEHNR and CDR2 FQNEAQ come from the germline V gene (reference sequence). The CDR3 sequence: CASRKSRLGGDTQYF. Here the CDR3 DNA reads TGTGCCAGCAGAAAAAGCCGTCTGGGGGGCGATACGCAGTATTTT.

The V and J genes are TRBV15 and TRBJ2-1; perhaps D is TRBD1 or TRBD2 (5 bases each). V lost 0 bases and J 8 bases, leaving 14 bases between the germline ends. The CDR3 consists of 15 residues. Germline assignment: CDR1 LNHNV and CDR2 YYDKDF (reference sequence). The CDR3 nucleotides are TGTGCCACCAGCAGAGATTGGGGGAGCGTGGATGAGCAGTTCTTC. Protein: CATSRDWGSVDEQFF.

The chain uses TRBV14 and TRBJ2-5; D unresolved. The V end was cut by 5 bases, the J end by 2 bases, with 3 bases between. The germline V gene has CDR1 SGHDN and CDR2 FVKESK. This CDR3 is 11 amino acids long. CDR3 loop: CASSIQETQYF. The CDR3 DNA reads TGTGCCAGCAGCATTCAAGAGACCCAGTACTTC.

V and J are TRBV7-8 and TRBJ2-1; D might be TRBD1 or TRBD2, each matching 5 bases. The ends were cut back, 1 base at V and 2 bases at J, with 15 bases in the middle. The germline CDR1 and CDR2 sequences are SGHVS and FQNEAQ. This CDR3 is built from 17 residues. CDR3 nucleotides: TGTGCCAGCAGCTTAGGTGGGACCCCGGCAGCCTACAATGAGCAGTTCTTC. The encoded protein is CASSLGGTPAAYNEQFF.

Here the CDR3 reads CASRSQMDYGYTF. The CDR3, as DNA: TGTGCCAGCAGGTCGCAAATGGACTATGGCTACACCTTC. The genes are TRBV6-5 and TRBJ1-2, with D uncertain. The CDR3 sequence is 13 residues long. Germline CDR1 reads MNHEY; CDR2 reads SVGAGI. The ends were cut back, 6 bases at V and 3 bases at J, with 11 bases in the middle.

The chain recombines TRBV14 with TRBJ2-2, with D unclear. CDR3 size: 18 residues. CDR1 and CDR2 (germline): SGHDN, FVKESK. Trimming shortened V by 0 bases and J by 1 base, and 15 bases separated the two germline ends. CDR3 bases: TGTGCCAGCAGCCAAGATCTCTATCGGGCCAAGAACACCGGGGAGCTGTTTTTT. As protein: CASSQDLYRAKNTGELFF.

The chain is built from TRBV28 and TRBJ1-5, with D hard to call. CDR1 is MDHEN and CDR2 is SYDVKM in the germline V gene. This CDR3 is built from 16 residues. The V and J ends lost 6 bases and 0 bases respectively, with 15 bases between them. CDR3 sequence reads: CASRLDRGNSNQPQHF. The CDR3 nucleotides read TGTGCCAGCAGACTCGACCGGGGAAATAGCAATCAGCCCCAGCATTTT.

The chain uses TRBV5-1 and TRBJ1-2; possible D gene TRBD1, 6 bases. CDR1 and CDR2 (germline): SGHRS, YFSETQ. The V gene lost 0 bases and the J gene lost 4 bases, with 7 bases spanning the gap. The CDR3 extends over 13 amino acids. This CDR3 reads CASSLAGVYGYTF. The CDR3 DNA reads as TGCGCCAGCAGCTTGGCAGGGGTCTATGGCTACACCTTC.

The rearrangement links TRBV4-1 to TRBJ1-3; D remains unclear. The CDR3 runs 16 residues. CDR1 and CDR2 from the germline V gene are MGHRA and YSYEKL. Trimming cost V 2 bases and J 9 bases, with 20 bases left between them. DNA of the CDR3: TGCGCCAGCAGCCAAACAGCGTCACAAACCTTAGGCACCATATATTTT. It encodes CASSQTASQTLGTIYF.

This chain joins TRBV5-4 and TRBJ1-1; 8 nucleotides agree with TRBD1. V shed 0 bases, J shed 1 base, and the junction held 2 bases outside the gene matches. Germline CDR1 reads SGHNT; CDR2 reads YYREEE (reference sequence). This CDR3 has 15 amino acids. CDR3 sequence: CASSLAGTGNTEAFF. CDR3 bases: TGTGCCAGCAGCTTGGCCGGGACAGGGAACACTGAAGCTTTCTTT.

The chain employs TRBV30 and TRBJ2-1, with D perhaps TRBD2 (6 bases). Germline loops: CDR1 GTSNPN, CDR2 SVGIG (reference sequence). The length of the CDR3 is 15 residues. V shed 0 bases and J shed 3 bases, with 12 bases lying between them. Here the CDR3 DNA reads TGTGCCTGGAGTGTCGGGCAGGGACTCTACAATGAGCAGTTCTTC. Its translation: CAWSVGQGLYNEQFF.

This clone was detected once. V and J are TRBV7-9 and TRBJ2-1; D call uncertain. CDR1 is SEHNR, CDR2 FQNEAQ, per germline (reference sequence). This CDR3 is 16 amino acids long. The V and J ends lost 2 bases and 0 bases respectively, with 11 bases between them. The CDR3 region is CASSLLQLDSYNEQFF. CDR3 coding DNA: TGTGCCAGCAGCTTATTACAGCTCGACTCCTACAATGAGCAGTTCTTC.

In its sample, this clone was seen once. J is TRBJ1-2 and V is TRBV5-1; D is ambiguous. This CDR3 comprises 14 residues. Trimming pared 0 bases from V and 5 bases from J, leaving 11 bases between. Germline CDR1 is SGHRS and CDR2 is YFSETQ. CDR3 DNA: TGCGCCAGCAGCTTGGTGGACTCGATGTATGGCTACACCTTC. It codes for CASSLVDSMYGYTF.

This rearrangement joins TRBV27 to TRBJ2-7, with 7 bases lining up with TRBD1. Losses at the gene ends were 4 bases for V and 3 bases for J; bases not matched to a gene: 15. The germline CDR1 and CDR2 sequences are MNHEY and SMNVEV (reference sequence). This CDR3 contains 17 residues. The CDR3 DNA is TGTGCCAGCAGTTCGAGCCGCGACAGGGCTTCCCTCTACGAGCAGTACGTC. This encodes CASSSSRDRASLYEQYV.

V usage is TRBV28 and J usage is TRBJ1-6; no firm D call. Trimming took 2 bases from V and 13 from J, leaving 15 bases between them. Germline CDR1 is MDHEN and CDR2 is SYDVKM. This CDR3 contains 14 residues. For the CDR3, the DNA is TGTGCCAGCAGTTTAAGACCGTCGGTGGAGCCCCTCCACTTT. It yields the protein CASSLRPSVEPLHF.

The CDR3 sequence: CASTGETGNTIYF. CDR3 nucleotides: TGTGCCTCAACCGGGGAGACTGGAAACACCATATATTTT. The genes are TRBV30 and TRBJ1-3; D remains ambiguous. The germline CDR1 and CDR2 sequences are GTSNPN and SVGIG (reference sequence). V was cut by 7 bases and J by 2 bases, with 12 bases left in between. There are 13 residues in the CDR3. The complete variable domain, with remaining parts taken from reference TRBV30 and TRBJ1-3, reads SQTIHQWPATLVQPVGSPLSLECTVEGTSNPNLYWYRQAAGRGLQLLFYSVGIGQISSEVPQNLSASRPQDRQFILSSKKLLLSDSGFYLCASTGETGNTIYFGEGSWLTVV.

DNA for the CDR3: TGTGCCAGCAGCTTGCAAGGGGGCGCAACCACAGATACGCAGTATTTT. Translation: CASSLQGGATTDTQYF. This rearrangement joins TRBV5-6 to TRBJ2-3, with 7 positions matching TRBD1. The germline gives CDR1 SGHDT, CDR2 YYEEEE. CDR3 length equals 16 residues. The V gene end was trimmed by 1 base and the J gene end by 2 bases; junction bases not matched to a gene: 7.

The chain couples TRBV25-1 to TRBJ1-2; no firm D call. V gave up 6 bases and J gave up 4 bases, with 6 bases separating them. Germline assignment: CDR1 MGHDK and CDR2 SYGVNS. CDR3 length: 11 residues. The CDR3 loop is CASRMGYGYTF. The CDR3 DNA follows: TGTGCCAGCAGGATGGGCTATGGCTACACCTTC.

The rearrangement uses TRBV11-2 and TRBJ1-1, with 9 bases matching TRBD1. The CDR3 runs 14 residues. Looked up from germline, CDR1 is SGHAT and CDR2 is FQNNGV. V was clipped by 5 bases and J by 5 bases; unmatched bases: 6. CDR3 residues: CASSPHRGRTEAFF. In DNA form, the CDR3 reads TGTGCCAGCAGCCCACACAGGGGGCGGACTGAAGCTTTCTTT.

Only one count was recorded for this clone. The rearrangement joins TRBV4-1 to TRBJ1-1, with unresolved D. The CDR3 spans 12 residues. Germline assignment: CDR1 MGHRA and CDR2 YSYEKL. Trimming left V 1 base short and J 7 bases short, with 7 bases between. CDR3 bases: TGCGCCAGCAGCCAAGGGGCTTATGAAGCTTTCTTT. Encoded protein: CASSQGAYEAFF.

This chain uses TRBV30 with TRBJ2-3; 10 nucleotides line up with TRBD2. The ends lost 5 bases at V and 1 base at J; junction bases unmatched: 6. The CDR3 is 15 residues long. The germline gives CDR1 GTSNPN, CDR2 SVGIG (reference sequence). CDR3 sequence (DNA): TGTGCCTGGTCCTTTCTAGCGGGGGGCACAGATACGCAGTATTTT. It translates to CAWSFLAGGTDTQYF.

In nucleotides, the CDR3 is TGCGCCAGCAGCCCCTCGGTTCTCACAGATACGCAGTATTTT. It encodes CASSPSVLTDTQYF. The chain uses TRBV4-3 and TRBJ2-3; unclear D gene. CDR3 length: 14 residues. Between the trimmed V and J ends, which lost 4 bases and 2 bases, there was a span of 10 bases. Germline CDR1 is LGHNA and CDR2 is YSLEER.

This clone was detected only once. This chain links TRBV10-3 with TRBJ2-3; 7 bases are shared with TRBD2. The CDR3 is 13 residues long. V was clipped by 4 bases and J by 6 bases; unmatched bases: 4. Germline assignment: CDR1 ENHRY and CDR2 SYGVKD. The CDR3 DNA sequence: TGTGCCATCAGTGTGGACGGGGGGGATACGCAGTATTTT. Translating it yields CAISVDGGDTQYF.

The chain uses TRBV6-5 and TRBJ2-4; D is perhaps TRBD2 (6 bases). V lost 0 bases to trimming and J lost 2 bases, with 8 bases between them. The germline gives CDR1 MNHEY, CDR2 SVGAGI. This CDR3 comprises 15 residues. The CDR3 loop is CASSYSGGSKNIQYF. CDR3 sequence (DNA): TGTGCCAGCAGTTACTCGGGGGGTTCCAAAAACATTCAGTACTTC.